These 18 T cell receptor beta chains were sequenced from one sample in a study of cytomegalovirus exposure and HLA in healthy donors (TCRdb year 2017). The library was obtained by the immunoSEQ multiplex PCR assay. TCRdb re-hosts the immuneACCESS table, in-frame sequences only. Its copies lack some clones; in the studies checked, an unresolved V gene accounts for under half of them, and the cause for the rest is not known. This sample is represented by 200,000 to 250,000 clones; 85% to 95% of them were singletons. The top ten constitute approximately 1.1% of the sample. Sequencing was performed on PBMCs. The receptor set was obtained from a woman aged 18-35 years in good health and CMV-seronegative.

Of note for this clone: The junction does not match germline at one end; this may be a read error. This chain uses TRBV6-5 with TRBJ1-3; TRBD1 aligns across 8 bases. This CDR3 has 16 residues. Germline CDR1 is MNHEY and CDR2 is SVGAGI. As DNA, the CDR3 is TGTGCCAGCAGCTACTCCGGACAGGGAAGTGGAAACACCATATATTTT. Translated, it gives CASSYSGQGSGNTIYF.

The V gene is TRBV10-2, the J gene TRBJ2-7, with 9 nucleotides matching TRBD2. Trimming at V came to 5 bases and at J to 0 bases, leaving 5 bases not matched to a gene. The CDR3 is 15 residues long. Germline CDR1 reads WSHSY; CDR2 reads SAAADI. CDR3 coding DNA: TGCGCCAGCAGTAATCTAGCGGGAAGCTCCTACGAGCAGTACTTC. Its protein product is CASSNLAGSSYEQYF.

This chain links TRBV6-5 with TRBJ1-3; possible D gene TRBD1, 6 bases. V was clipped by 8 bases and J by 9 bases, with 20 bases between them. The CDR3 is 14 residues long. Germline CDR1 MNHEY, CDR2 SVGAGI. The CDR3 DNA reads as TGTGCCAGCGGACAGTTACCGTCCGAGAGCACCATATATTTT. Its protein is CASGQLPSESTIYF.

Concerning this clone: The junction and the germline gene differ at one end; a read error may be behind it. The rearrangement links TRBV7-7 to TRBJ2-7, with unresolved D. The germline gives CDR1 SSHAT, CDR2 FNYEAQ (reference sequence). The CDR3 sequence is 15 residues long. The CDR3 here is CASSSIDNFPYEQYF. CDR3 coding DNA: TGTGCTAGCAGCTCGATCGACAACTTTCCCTACGAGCAGTACTTC.

On this clone itself: One junction end does not reproduce the germline sequence, and a read error may be involved. CDR3 DNA: TGTGCTAGCAGCTTCCACAGGGGACAGGGAAACCCTGTCGTCGGGGAGCTGTTTTTT. Protein sequence: CASSFHRGQGNPVVGELFF. This chain uses TRBV7-7 with TRBJ2-2; 9 nucleotides line up with TRBD1. Germline V gene data show CDR1 as SSHAT and CDR2 as FNYEAQ (reference sequence). CDR3 length: 19 amino acids.

This chain uses TRBV18 with TRBJ2-7; D uncertain. This CDR3 spans 12 amino acids. Per germline, CDR1 KGHSH and CDR2 LQKENI. V lost 3 bases and J 5 bases, leaving 8 bases between the germline ends. The CDR3 DNA reads TGTGCCAGCTCACCCGAAGAGAACGAGCAGTACTTC. It codes for CASSPEENEQYF. Full variable domain (remainder filled in from reference TRBV18 and TRBJ2-7): NAGVMQNPRHLVRRRGQEARLRCSPMKGHSHVYWYRQLPEEGLKFMVYLQKENIIDESGMPKERFSAEFPKEGPSILRIQQVVRGDSAAYFCASSPEENEQYFGPGTRLTVT.

The sample holds one count of this clone. The chain joins TRBV18 to TRBJ2-4; 11 bases fit TRBD2. After removal of 3 bases from V and 0 bases from J, the junction contained 13 bases not matched to a gene. The CDR3 consists of 20 residues. Germline V gene lookup returns CDR1 KGHSH and CDR2 LQKENI. For the CDR3, the DNA is TGTGCCAGCTCACCGACGACACTAACTAGCGGGAGTTCAGCCAAAAACATTCAGTACTTC. This translates into CASSPTTLTSGSSAKNIQYF. Drawing the rest from reference TRBV18 and TRBJ2-4, the complete variable domain is NAGVMQNPRHLVRRRGQEARLRCSPMKGHSHVYWYRQLPEEGLKFMVYLQKENIIDESGMPKERFSAEFPKEGPSILRIQQVVRGDSAAYFCASSPTTLTSGSSAKNIQYFGAGTRLSVL.

This clone has more than one count but fewer than ten. This chain links TRBV15 with TRBJ1-5, with TRBD1 matching 7 bases. After removal of 4 bases from V and 6 bases from J, the junction contained 6 bases not matched to a gene. The CDR3 length is 14 residues. From germline, CDR1 is LNHNV and CDR2 YYDKDF (reference sequence). The CDR3 here is CATSITGVGQPQHF. In nucleotides, the CDR3 is TGTGCCACCAGCATTACAGGGGTAGGTCAGCCCCAGCATTTT.

This clone was detected a few times. CDR3 loop: CASSQDRAAAGELFF. The CDR3 DNA reads as TGCGCCAGCAGCCAGGACAGGGCCGCCGCCGGGGAGCTGTTTTTT. The chain carries TRBV4-1 and TRBJ2-2; 8 bases agree with TRBD1. The germline CDR1 and CDR2 sequences are MGHRA and YSYEKL. This CDR3 is 15 amino acids long. Trimming took 3 bases from V and 6 from J; bases not matched to a gene: 6.

This sequence joins TRBV6-1 and TRBJ2-7, with 9 bases identical to TRBD2. Germline V lookup: CDR1 MNHNS, CDR2 SASEGT. J gave up 7 bases and V 2 bases, and 9 bases lay outside the gene matches. The CDR3 length is 15 residues. The CDR3 loop reads CASSELREGLGEQYF. The CDR3 DNA reads TGTGCCAGCAGTGAATTGCGGGAGGGCCTGGGGGAGCAGTACTTC.

The V gene is TRBV7-2, the J gene TRBJ2-1, with TRBD1 as a possible D gene (5 bases). The CDR3 spans 16 residues. CDR1 and CDR2 from the germline V gene are SGHTA and FQGNSA. The V end was cut by 4 bases, the J end by 9 bases, with 22 bases between. The CDR3 region is CASSSGWRKGVGEQFF. The CDR3 DNA sequence: TGTGCCAGCAGCTCCGGCTGGCGAAAAGGGGTAGGTGAGCAGTTCTTC.

The chain is built from TRBV6-4 and TRBJ2-1, with a weak D call TRBD2 (5 bases). The V end was cut by 10 bases, the J end by 5 bases, with 12 bases between. Germline V CDR1 and CDR2: MRHNA, SNTAGT. This CDR3 is 12 amino acids long. CDR3 in amino acids: CATEDGNNEQFF. For the CDR3, the DNA is TGTGCCACCGAGGACGGGAACAATGAGCAGTTCTTC.

This chain links TRBV5-6 with TRBJ2-1, with a weak D call TRBD2 (5 bases). Looked up from germline, CDR1 is SGHDT and CDR2 is YYEEEE. The V and J ends lost 4 bases and 12 bases respectively, with 23 bases between them. The CDR3 runs to 15 residues. In DNA, the CDR3 is TGTGCCAGCAGCATGTTGGATGAGTCGGGGTCGCGGCAGTTCTTC. Translated: CASSMLDESGSRQFF.

This chain joins TRBV7-9 and TRBJ1-4; no definite D call. The germline gives CDR1 SEHNR, CDR2 FQNEAQ (reference sequence). Trimming removed 3 bases at V and 3 bases at J, with 11 bases between. The CDR3 length is 15 residues. CDR3 amino acids: CASSLDVGANEKLFF. DNA for the CDR3: TGTGCCAGCAGCTTGGATGTGGGAGCTAATGAAAAACTGTTTTTT.

CDR3 sequence reads: CASSSGHRDEQFF. The CDR3 nucleotides are TGTGCCAGCAGCTCCGGACACCGGGATGAGCAGTTCTTC. The chain is built from TRBV11-2 and TRBJ2-1, with D perhaps TRBD1 (5 bases). The germline V and J ends were trimmed by 4 bases and 8 bases, with 12 bases remaining between them. This CDR3 has 13 amino acids. CDR1 is SGHAT and CDR2 is FQNNGV in the germline V gene.

The chain uses TRBV9 and TRBJ2-7; tentatively, D is TRBD2 (5 bases). V shed 2 bases and J shed 0 bases, with 9 bases lying between them. Germline CDR1 and CDR2: SGDLS and YYNGEE. CDR3 length equals 14 residues. This CDR3 is CASSVGLYSYEQYF. The CDR3 bases are TGTGCCAGCAGCGTCGGACTGTACTCCTACGAGCAGTACTTC.

The chain combines TRBV29-1 with TRBJ2-2; TRBD1 aligns across 9 bases. There are 15 residues in the CDR3. Germline loops: CDR1 SQVTM, CDR2 ANQGSEA. V trimming: 6 bases; J trimming: 6 bases; junction bases outside the gene matches: 11. The CDR3 spells CSVEQGALFAGELFF. The CDR3 DNA follows: TGCAGCGTAGAACAGGGGGCGCTTTTCGCCGGGGAGCTGTTTTTT.

This rearrangement joins TRBV25-1 to TRBJ1-2; D uncertain. V lost 7 bases, J lost 4 bases, and 19 bases lay in between. This CDR3 contains 15 residues. Germline assignment: CDR1 MGHDK and CDR2 SYGVNS. The CDR3 bases are TGTGCCAGCACCCTCGACCCGACGGGAACCTATGGCTACACCTTC. Encoded protein: CASTLDPTGTYGYTF.